The 4 T cell receptor beta chains reported below all come from one sample, sequenced in a study of neurological immune-mediated disorders. TCRdb itself ran the 5' RACE reads through MiXCR, one entry per CDR3 protein. The sample lists about 58,000 distinct CDR3 sequences, 2% to 2.5% occurring once. Sequenced material: PBMCs. The receptors here all came from a man aged 50-60 years with multiple sclerosis.

This clonotype was observed many times. V is TRBV20-1 and J is TRBJ2-3; tentatively, D is TRBD1 or TRBD2 (6 bases each). This CDR3 has 14 amino acids. CDR1 DFQATT and CDR2 SNEGSKA come from the germline V gene (reference sequence). V was cut by 6 bases and J by 0 bases, with 13 bases left in between. The CDR3, as DNA: TGCAGTGCGCCGGAGGGGGGAAGCACAGATACGCAGTATTTT. It is translated as CSAPEGGSTDTQYF.

This clonotype was seen many times. The gene calls are TRBV7-2 and TRBJ2-2, with 13 bases matching TRBD2. CDR1 SGHTA and CDR2 FQGNSA come from the germline V gene. This CDR3 has 17 amino acids. V was pared by 5 bases and J by 4 bases, with 7 bases of the junction left unmatched. The CDR3 region has the DNA TGTGCCAGCAGCATCGGACTAGCGGGGGCCCGCACCGGGGAGCTGTTTTTT. The encoded protein is CASSIGLAGARTGELFF.

At least ten counts were recorded for this clonotype. The chain is built from TRBV7-2 and TRBJ2-5; D may be TRBD2 (6 bases). V lost 5 bases and J 5 bases, leaving 15 bases between the germline ends. The germline V gene encodes CDR1 SGHTA and CDR2 FQGNSA. The CDR3 sequence is 14 residues long. The CDR3, as DNA: TGTGCCAGCAGCCCCTTCGGAGGAGGGGAGACCCAGTACTTC. It translates to CASSPFGGGETQYF.

This clonotype was picked up many times. The chain couples TRBV10-3 to TRBJ2-3, with D unresolved. Trimming stripped 7 bases from V and 0 bases from J, with 11 bases between. The CDR3 runs 14 residues. In germline, CDR1 is ENHRY, CDR2 SYGVKD. The CDR3 bases are TGTGCCATCACTTATGGGCCTAGCACAGATACGCAGTATTTT. Translating gives CAITYGPSTDTQYF.